The 20 T cell receptor beta chains below were found in one sample sequenced in a study of radiation and T cells in renal cell carcinoma. The assay was immunoSEQ multiplex PCR, and TCRdb's table has in-frame clones only and misses some. This sample yields around 140,000 clones, of which 80% to 90% are seen a single time; around a sixth belongs to the top ten. The time point was: blood 4 weeks post-SBRT, at nephrectomy. The treatment was: 15 Gy SBRT to primary tumor, nephrectomy 4 weeks later. Specimen: blood, collected from a patient whose treatment included radiotherapy and nephrectomy. These receptors all come from a woman in her 50s with renal cell carcinoma.

The chain has TRBV7-2 and TRBJ2-1; D is possibly TRBD2 (6 bases). The CDR3 is made up of 13 amino acids. CDR1 is SGHTA and CDR2 is FQGNSA in the germline V gene. The V and J ends lost 7 bases and 0 bases respectively, with 7 bases between them. The CDR3 loop reads CASTGGSYNEQFF. The DNA of the CDR3 is TGTGCCAGCACCGGGGGCTCCTACAATGAGCAGTTCTTC.

The chain couples TRBV7-2 to TRBJ1-1; 8 bases agree with TRBD1. With 3 bases clipped from V and 1 base from J, the junction kept 4 bases outside the gene matches. The CDR3 spans 15 residues. Germline V gene sequence: CDR1 SGHTA, CDR2 FQGNSA. CDR3 DNA sequence: TGTGCCAGCAGCTTGGAGACAGGGGAGAACACTGAAGCTTTCTTT. Translating gives CASSLETGENTEAFF.

V and J are TRBV7-9 and TRBJ2-1; 7 bases map to TRBD2. Losses at the gene ends were 7 bases for V and 8 bases for J; bases not matched to a gene: 2. The length of the CDR3 is 11 residues. CDR1 is SEHNR and CDR2 is FQNEAQ in the germline V gene (reference sequence). The CDR3 loop reads CASNGGDEQFF. CDR3 nucleotides: TGTGCCAGCAATGGGGGGGATGAGCAGTTCTTC.

This chain joins TRBV18 and TRBJ2-7, with a possible D match to TRBD1 (5 bases). CDR1 KGHSH and CDR2 LQKENI come from the germline V gene. Trimming stripped 5 bases from V and 2 bases from J, with 16 bases between. The length of the CDR3 is 15 residues. The CDR3 loop is CASSSSIEQAYEQYF. CDR3 DNA: TGTGCCAGCTCATCCTCTATTGAACAGGCCTACGAGCAGTACTTC.

This chain connects TRBV19 to TRBJ2-1; no clear D gene. With 4 bases removed from V and 0 bases from J, the gap between germline ends came to 10 bases. Germline V gene data show CDR1 as LNHDA and CDR2 as SQIVND (reference sequence). The CDR3 has 15 residues. CDR3 loop: CASSNARSSYNEQFF. The CDR3 coding sequence is TGTGCCAGTAGTAACGCCCGGAGCTCCTACAATGAGCAGTTCTTC.

The V gene is TRBV6-5, the J gene TRBJ2-7; 9 bases match TRBD1. Germline assignment: CDR1 MNHEY and CDR2 SVGAGI. V trimming: 5 bases; J trimming: 4 bases; junction bases outside the gene matches: 3. CDR3 length equals 13 residues. The CDR3 nucleotides read TGTGCCAGCAGTACAGGGGGCAGGTACGAGCAGTACTTC. Its protein is CASSTGGRYEQYF.

The genes are TRBV6-1 and TRBJ1-4; 7 bases are shared with TRBD1. The CDR3 contains 13 residues. V lost 6 bases and J lost 8; bases outside the gene matches: 6. Per the germline V gene, CDR1 is MNHNS and CDR2 is SASEGT. For the CDR3, the DNA is TGTGCCAGCAGGACAGGGTTTAGGGAAAAACTGTTTTTT. Protein product: CASRTGFREKLFF.

V usage is TRBV30 and J usage is TRBJ1-1, with TRBD1 identical over 11 bases. J lost 4 bases, V lost 2 bases, and 6 bases had no gene match. The CDR3 contains 15 residues. The germline V gene has CDR1 GTSNPN and CDR2 SVGIG (reference sequence). Here the CDR3 DNA reads TGTGCCTGGAGTAAAGGACAGGGGGCCGGCACTGAAGCTTTCTTT. It encodes CAWSKGQGAGTEAFF.

The chain has TRBV30 and TRBJ1-4; no clear D. The germline V gene has CDR1 GTSNPN and CDR2 SVGIG (reference sequence). This CDR3 has 12 residues. The V and J ends lost 3 bases and 5 bases respectively, with 7 bases between them. DNA for the CDR3: TGTGCCTGGAGACGGCGAAATGAAAAACTGTTTTTT. Amino acids: CAWRRRNEKLFF.

The rearrangement links TRBV5-1 to TRBJ1-1, with D unclear. Trimming cost V 1 base and J 1 base, with 14 bases left between them. This CDR3 spans 16 amino acids. From germline, CDR1 is SGHRS and CDR2 YFSETQ. The CDR3 DNA is TGCGCCAGCAGCTTGTCATTCGCAGGACCGAACACTGAAGCTTTCTTT. Translation gives CASSLSFAGPNTEAFF.

The genes are TRBV6-5 and TRBJ2-6; the D is unclear. This CDR3 spans 13 amino acids. Trimming removed 6 bases at V and 0 bases at J, with 3 bases between. The germline CDR1 and CDR2 sequences are MNHEY and SVGAGI. The CDR3, as DNA: TGTGCCAGCAGGACCTCTGGGGCCAACGTCCTGACTTTC. It is translated as CASRTSGANVLTF.

Points on this clone: The same CDR3 also results from other DNA sequences found in this sample. The rearrangement links TRBV9 to TRBJ2-3; D remains ambiguous. V lost 1 base, J lost 0 bases, and 6 bases lay in between. The CDR3 has 14 amino acids. Germline V lookup: CDR1 SGDLS, CDR2 YYNGEE. The CDR3 loop reads CASSVSGSTDTQYF. The CDR3 DNA reads TGTGCCAGCAGCGTATCGGGTAGCACAGATACGCAGTATTTT.

The chain joins TRBV6-5 to TRBJ2-7; D is ambiguous. Germline loops: CDR1 MNHEY, CDR2 SVGAGI. This CDR3 contains 15 residues. V lost 2 bases, J lost 0 bases, and 11 bases lay in between. Here the CDR3 DNA reads TGTGCCAGCAGTTACAACCCTTCTTCCTCCTACGAGCAGTACTTC. Residues: CASSYNPSSSYEQYF.

The chain has TRBV7-2 and TRBJ2-7, with no clear D. Germline loops: CDR1 SGHTA, CDR2 FQGNSA. The CDR3 runs to 12 residues. Trimming took 5 bases from V and 6 from J, leaving 11 bases between them. The CDR3: CASSLGIGEQYF. The CDR3 coding sequence is TGTGCCAGCAGCCTTGGGATAGGCGAGCAGTACTTC.

This chain links TRBV18 with TRBJ1-1; D is unclear. The CDR3 extends over 14 amino acids. V lost 5 bases and J lost 6, with 16 bases in between. CDR1 and CDR2 from the germline V gene are KGHSH and LQKENI. CDR3 sequence: CASSARLAPPEAFF. CDR3 DNA sequence: TGTGCCAGCTCAGCCCGGTTGGCACCTCCTGAAGCTTTCTTT.

V is TRBV5-6 and J is TRBJ1-4; no firm D call. Trimming removed 2 bases at V and 8 bases at J, with 7 bases between. Germline V CDR1 and CDR2: SGHDT, YYEEEE. The CDR3 loop spans 12 amino acids. CDR3 coding DNA: TGTGCCAGCAGCTTAGTCGGGGAAAAACTGTTTTTT. Its protein is CASSLVGEKLFF.

The chain combines TRBV27 with TRBJ2-2, with a possible D match to TRBD2 (6 bases). Trimming cost V 10 bases and J 0 bases, with 12 bases left between them. This CDR3 spans 14 amino acids. Germline loops: CDR1 MNHEY, CDR2 SMNVEV (reference sequence). The CDR3 loop reads CATLRGTNTGELFF. CDR3 sequence (DNA): TGTGCCACCCTACGGGGGACGAACACCGGGGAGCTGTTTTTT.

The CDR3 region is CASSQDQDTQYF. The CDR3 nucleotides read TGTGCCAGCAGCCAGGACCAGGATACGCAGTATTTT. The chain uses TRBV9 and TRBJ2-3; D gene ambiguous. This CDR3 has 12 amino acids. Germline-derived CDR1 and CDR2 are SGDLS and YYNGEE. Deletions cut 4 bases from V and 6 bases from J, with 9 bases between. Full variable domain (outside the CDR3, taken from reference TRBV9 and TRBJ2-3): DSGVTQTPKHLITATGQRVTLRCSPRSGDLSVYWYQQSLDQGLQFLIQYYNGEERAKGNILERFSAQQFPDLHSELNLSSLELGDSALYFCASSQDQDTQYFGPGTRLTVL.

This chain uses TRBV4-2 with TRBJ1-3, with D maybe TRBD1 (5 bases). Looked up from germline, CDR1 is LGHNA and CDR2 is YNFKEQ. The ends were cut back, 4 bases at V and 0 bases at J, with 7 bases in the middle. The CDR3 totals 14 residues. In DNA, the CDR3 is TGTGCCAGCAGCCGTGACAGCTCTGGAAACACCATATATTTT. Protein sequence: CASSRDSSGNTIYF.

The chain has TRBV30 and TRBJ1-1, with D tentatively TRBD1 (6 bases). The CDR3 totals 13 residues. Germline lookup yields CDR1 GTSNPN and CDR2 SVGIG (reference sequence). Trimming stripped 7 bases from V and 4 bases from J, with 16 bases between. The CDR3 here is CASSRGASTEAFF. The CDR3 DNA follows: TGTGCCTCGAGCCGGGGGGCGAGCACTGAAGCTTTCTTT. The whole variable domain, filled in from reference TRBV30 and TRBJ1-1, reads SQTIHQWPATLVQPVGSPLSLECTVEGTSNPNLYWYRQAAGRGLQLLFYSVGIGQISSEVPQNLSASRPQDRQFILSSKKLLLSDSGFYLCASSRGASTEAFFGQGTRLTVV.